This TCR beta chain was documented in a study of blood T cell repertoires in COVID-19 (dated by TCRdb to the early 2020s). About the investigation overall: Samples covering the acute and convalescent phases of COVID-19 were provided by collaborators in the United States, Italy and Spain. Samples came from the ongoing ImmuneRACE study (first 160 participants) plus 1,254 subjects from 6 global collaborators. Nearly every sample came with metadata listing a de-identified subject ID, COVID-19 status, age in years and sex. Subjects who had been exposed to COVID-19, were actively infected with it, or had recovered from it provided the deeply sampled blood TCRbeta repertoires that made up the dataset. The prospective study material was composed of cDNA or gDNA derived from T cells, B-cell-depleted T cells, or PBMCs. HLA class I and class II types, where available, came from metadata supplied by the sample provider rather than from assay-based typing. The repertoires were released in a freely available public database intended as a resource for research on the immune response to SARS-CoV-2.

TCRbeta CDR3 regions were amplified from genomic DNA by means of the immunoSEQ Assay, a bias-controlled multiplex PCR. On the authors' methods: Within the assay, amplification of reference gene primers was used to estimate how many nucleated cells each sample contained. To quantify the absolute abundance of each unique TCRbeta CDR3 rearrangement, sequence reads were collapsed and filtered. For each sample, productive Simpson clonality was calculated as the square root of Simpson's diversity index over productive rearrangements. The clones in this table, taken by TCRdb from immuneACCESS, are in-frame only. Not every clone is retained; where verified, under half of the shortfall comes from an unresolved V gene, and the cause of the rest is unknown. Clone size and the V and J calls come from that table; the DNA yielded D and trimming. The sample has hundreds of thousands of clones on record, 70% to 90% of them singletons. The ten largest make up roughly 0.25% of the sample.

Notes on this clone: Which antigen it targets is not known. Per-base qualities were not stored, and no clone one base away is much larger.

The collaborating institutions used their own protocols to collect whole blood in K2EDTA tubes. For TCRbeta analysis, collaborators shipped samples as frozen whole blood, isolated PBMCs, or DNA extracted from either of those sample types. Trimming accounts for 4 bases at V and 5 bases at J, while the number of junction bases matched to no gene is 11. CDR1 and CDR2, looked up from the germline V gene, are SGHRS and YFSETQ. The CDR3 contains 16 residues, cysteine and phenylalanine counted. Just the 48-base CDR3 DNA is kept, in frame starting at base 1. Study-level results and caveats: How much clinical and demographic metadata was included differed by source and by participant, and the metadata was provided uncurated.

Input material: peripheral blood. The rearranged chain carries TRBV5-1 and TRBJ2-3; the junction holds 9 bases that match TRBD1. The sequence derives from a young woman with acute or convalescent COVID-19. In nucleotides, the sequence is TGCGCCAGCAGCCCCCCAAGACAGGGGGGTGGAGATACGCAGTATTTT. Translation gives CASSPPRQGGGDTQYF.